One sample yielded the 20 T cell receptor beta chains listed below, sequenced in a study of tumor-infiltrating lymphocytes in primary liver carcinoma. TCR beta cDNA was prepared out of roughly 490 ng total RNA by means of a constant-region primer. Amplification in three nested multiplex PCR rounds with slightly modified ARM-PCR gave rise to TCR beta libraries. The two initial PCR rounds, roughly 9 cycles each, used TRBV1-TRBV30 forward and C-beta reverse primers. TCRdb used MiXCR to reprocess the multiplex PCR reads, holding one entry per CDR3 protein. The sample shows roughly 49,000 distinct CDR3 sequences, less than 85% of them seen only once. Between about 18 and 33 mg of unsorted bulk tissue served as the source from which RNA and DNA were co-extracted. Sequencing was done on a sample of liver tumor tissue from sampling region 5. Subset given: tumor region T5, tumor centre. Receptor source: a man between 40 and 49 years old with primary liver carcinoma and hepatitis B virus infection.

The chain joins TRBV7-2 to TRBJ2-1; the match to TRBD2 covers 9 bases. Trimming at V came to 10 bases and at J to 8 bases, leaving 15 bases not matched to a gene. Per the germline V gene, CDR1 is SGHTA and CDR2 is FQGNSA. The CDR3 is made up of 15 amino acids. The DNA of the CDR3 is TGTGCCATCTCAAAGGGGCTAGCGGGAAACGATGAGCAGTTCTTC. Its translation: CAISKGLAGNDEQFF.

With respect to this clonotype: An end of the junction differs from the germline gene, which may be a read error. The chain combines TRBV11-2 with TRBJ1-2, with a weak D call TRBD1 (6 bases). The germline gives CDR1 SGHAT, CDR2 FQNNGV. This CDR3 has 14 residues. The CDR3 DNA reads as TGCGCCTGCAGAGAGAGGGACACCACGTATGGCTACACCTTC. Translated, it gives CACRERDTTYGYTF. The full variable domain, in which reference TRBV11-2 and TRBJ1-2 provide the parts outside the CDR3, is EAGVAQSPRYKIIEKRQSVAFWCNPISGHATLYWYQQILGQGPKLLIQFQNNGVVDDSQLPKDRFSAERLKGVDSTLKIQPAKLEDSAVYLCACRERDTTYGYTFGSGTRLTVV.

In its sample, this clonotype was seen once. The rearrangement joins TRBV11-2 to TRBJ2-1, with unresolved D. The CDR3 contains 14 residues. Germline V gene lookup returns CDR1 SGHAT and CDR2 FQNNGV. Trimming shortened V by 8 bases and J by 7 bases, and 18 bases separated the two germline ends. The CDR3 protein is CASCSTAGSNEQFF. The DNA for the CDR3 is TGTGCCAGCTGCTCCACTGCAGGCAGTAATGAGCAGTTCTTC.

About this clonotype: The junction shows a germline mismatch at one end, possibly a read error. This rearrangement joins TRBV28 to TRBJ2-3; D gene ambiguous. The germline CDR1 and CDR2 sequences are MDHEN and SYDVKM. This CDR3 has 16 residues. The CDR3 spells CVSSLSAGSITDAQYF. The DNA for the CDR3 is TGTGTCAGCAGTTTATCGGCAGGCTCGATCACAGATGCGCAGTATTTT.

With respect to this clonotype: One end of the junction varies from germline; a read error may be responsible. The V call is TRBV28, the J call TRBJ1-5; D might be TRBD1 (5 bases). CDR1 and CDR2 from the germline V gene are MDHEN and SYDVKM. The CDR3 consists of 15 residues. CDR3 amino acids: CVSNTQGSGNQLQHF. In DNA form, the CDR3 reads TGTGTCAGCAATACGCAGGGAAGTGGCAATCAGCTCCAGCATTTT.

Regarding this clonotype: It may be a read error: a sequence one base away is much more abundant. The chain couples TRBV12-3 or TRBV12-4 to TRBJ2-5, with TRBD2 identical over 9 bases. The CDR3 covers 18 residues. CDR3 sequence reads: CASSLRLTSGGNQETQHF. CDR3 sequence (DNA): TGTGCCAGCAGTCTGCGTCTGACTAGCGGAGGGAACCAAGAGACCCAGCACTTC.

About this clonotype itself: A single base separates this from a much larger clone, so it may be a read error. CDR3 sequence reads: CASSKLGSHYEQYF. For the CDR3, the DNA is TGTGCCAGCAGCAAACTCGGGAGCCACTACGAGCAGTACTTC. The chain carries TRBV7-9 and TRBJ2-7; a possible D gene is TRBD2 (6 bases). Trimming removed 5 bases from V and 3 bases from J, with 14 bases in between. Germline V gene lookup returns CDR1 SEHNR and CDR2 FQNEAQ (reference sequence). CDR3 size: 14 residues.

In regard to this clonotype: A much larger clone differs by one base, so this may be a read error. J is TRBJ2-1 and V is TRBV28, with D hard to call. V was pared by 6 bases and J by 15 bases, with 15 bases between. The CDR3 loop spans 11 amino acids. Germline V gene data show CDR1 as MDHEN and CDR2 as SYDVKM. CDR3 region: CASSLKTQLFF. DNA for the CDR3: TGTGCCAGCAGCCTAAAGACCCAGCTGTTCTTC.

With regard to this clonotype: It is likely a read error, because the conserved phenylalanine at the end of the CDR3 is missing. Because the CDR3's place on the DNA is in doubt, the DNA is left out and the CDR3 is given as listed by TCRdb. This chain connects TRBV28 to TRBJ1-5. Germline V gene lookup returns CDR1 MDHEN and CDR2 SYDVKM. The CDR3 contains 13 residues when both ends are counted. The CDR3 protein is CASSGRRDQPQNY.

This clonotype was counted at least ten times. The J gene is TRBJ1-5, the V gene TRBV10-2; D is uncertain. The CDR3 has 13 residues. The V end was cut by 7 bases, the J end by 6 bases, with 13 bases between. From germline, CDR1 is WSHSY and CDR2 SAAADI. CDR3 sequence (DNA): TGCGCCAGCACCCACGGAGTATCTCAGCCCCAGCATTTT. Protein product: CASTHGVSQPQHF.

On this clonotype: The CDR3 does not close with the conserved phenylalanine or tryptophan, likely indicating a read error. The chain links TRBV11-2 to TRBJ2-5; TRBD1 matches at 7 bases. The CDR3 totals 15 residues. J gave up 3 bases and V 6 bases, and 10 bases lay outside the gene matches. The germline gives CDR1 SGHAT, CDR2 FQNNGV. The CDR3 loop reads CASSPWGTAKETQYL. CDR3 DNA sequence: TGTGCCAGCAGTCCCTGGGGGACAGCGAAAGAGACCCAGTACCTG.

Concerning this clonotype: Compared with germline, one end of the junction differs, possibly owing to a read error. This chain uses TRBV2 with TRBJ2-3, with D unresolved. The CDR3 consists of 15 residues. CDR1 and CDR2 from the germline V gene are SNHLY and FYNNEI. The CDR3 region is CASNELPSLGDTQYF. The CDR3 region has the DNA TGTGCCAGCAATGAACTCCCGTCGTTGGGAGATACGCAGTATTTT.

The V and J genes are TRBV20-1 and TRBJ2-2; D is perhaps TRBD1 (6 bases). V lost 2 bases and J lost 9, with 13 bases in between. Per germline, CDR1 DFQATT and CDR2 SNEGSKA (reference sequence). The CDR3 spans 13 residues. The CDR3 bases are TGCAGTGCTAGAAACTTTCAGGGGCGGGAGCTGTTTTTT. Translated: CSARNFQGRELFF.

Of note for this clonotype: The germline gene is not matched at one end of the junction; a read error may be the cause. This chain connects TRBV6-5 to TRBJ2-1, with D perhaps matching TRBD1 (5 bases). This CDR3 is 11 amino acids long. The V gene's germline CDR1 is MNHEY and CDR2 SVGAGI. The CDR3 bases are TGTGTCAGCAGTCTTCCGACAGAGCAATTCTTC. The encoded protein is CVSSLPTEQFF.

This clonotype showed up many times. This sequence joins TRBV12-3 or TRBV12-4 and TRBJ2-1, with D possibly TRBD2 on 5 matching bases. The V gene lost 3 bases and the J gene lost 7 bases, with 10 bases spanning the gap. There are 13 residues in the CDR3. CDR3 nucleotides: TGTGCCAGCAGTTTTACAAGAGGGAATGAGCAGTTCTTC. It codes for CASSFTRGNEQFF.

The table lists this clonotype with many counts. The chain recombines TRBV6-1 with TRBJ1-5; maybe TRBD1 (5 bases). The CDR3 extends over 13 amino acids. CDR1 MNHNS and CDR2 SASEGT come from the germline V gene. Trimming stripped 8 bases from V and 10 bases from J, with 18 bases between. The CDR3 spells CASCDTGDVPQHF. The CDR3 nucleotides are TGTGCCAGCTGCGATACAGGTGATGTCCCCCAGCATTTT.

As regards this clonotype: Without the conserved terminal phenylalanine or tryptophan, this CDR3 likely stems from a read error. This chain connects TRBV10-3 to TRBJ1-1; 7 nucleotides align to TRBD1. This CDR3 comprises 13 residues. CDR1 and CDR2 (germline): ENHRY, SYGVKD. The CDR3 reads CTAGGVQNHEAFL. DNA of the CDR3: TGTACCGCAGGGGGGGTGCAGAACCATGAAGCTTTCTTA.

A word on this clonotype: A clone one base away is much larger, so this may be a read error. This chain links TRBV7-9 with TRBJ2-2, with D unresolved. CDR3 length: 13 residues. Germline V gene sequence: CDR1 SEHNR, CDR2 FQNEAQ (reference sequence). The V gene lost 6 bases and the J gene lost 6 bases, with 11 bases spanning the gap. In nucleotides, the CDR3 is TGTGCCAGCAGTCCGCTGGGGTCCGGGGAGCTGTTTTTT. As protein: CASSPLGSGELFF.

Comment on this clonotype: At one boundary the junction diverges from the germline segment, which might be a read error. Here the CDR3 DNA reads TGTGCCAGCAGTTCAGCCTGGGGGACGTCAATGAACAATGAAGCTTTCTTT. It encodes CASSSAWGTSMNNEAFF. J is TRBJ1-1 and V is TRBV12-3 or TRBV12-4, with a weak D call TRBD1 (5 bases). There are 17 residues in the CDR3.

In this sample, this clonotype turned up many times. V is TRBV12-3 or TRBV12-4 and J is TRBJ2-7; 7 bases map to TRBD2. Unmatched junction bases numbered 9, after V lost 2 bases and J lost 5 bases. This CDR3 has 15 amino acids. CDR3 nucleotides: TGTGCCAGCAGTTTAAGCGGGATTGTCCCCCACGAGCAGTACTTC. Translation: CASSLSGIVPHEQYF.